There are many counts of the clone carrying this T cell receptor (beta chain). This specimen belongs to a study of low-dose radiotherapy and immunotherapy resistance in tumors. Looking at the study overall: Participants in Cohort 1 were administered 0.5 Gy per fraction at 2-week intervals, to a cumulative dose of 6.5 Gy. Intravenous ipilimumab 1 mg/kg every six weeks was given with nivolumab 240 mg every two weeks. Cohort 2 received 1 Gy per fraction every two weeks, totaling 13 Gy over 26 weeks.

TRAV- and TRBV-specific primers, spanning alpha and beta chains, primed first-strand cDNA. TCR amplification involved approximately 20 PCR cycles with a constant-region primer and V-primer adapter. TCRdb reprocessed the reads via MiXCR and lists one record per CDR3 protein. The data hold 55,000 to 80,000 distinct CDR3 sequences, with more than 25% observed a single time. The CDR3 has 15 amino acids. Trimming shortened V by 6 bases and J by 4 bases, and 17 bases separated the two germline ends. The germline gives CDR1 SGHVS, CDR2 FQNEAQ. This sample's time point: before trial treatment. Nivolumab, ipilimumab, aspirin, low-dose cyclophosphamide and low-dose radiotherapy were given to donors.

The sequencing used PBMCs, collected before treatment. The V and J genes are TRBV7-8 and TRBJ2-3; D is possibly TRBD2 (5 bases). This clonotype was obtained from a male donor with rectosigmoid adenocarcinoma. In DNA, the CDR3 is TGTGCCAGCAGAGCGGTTGCGAGGCGAGCAGATACGCAGTATTTT. Encoded protein: CASRAVARRADTQYF.